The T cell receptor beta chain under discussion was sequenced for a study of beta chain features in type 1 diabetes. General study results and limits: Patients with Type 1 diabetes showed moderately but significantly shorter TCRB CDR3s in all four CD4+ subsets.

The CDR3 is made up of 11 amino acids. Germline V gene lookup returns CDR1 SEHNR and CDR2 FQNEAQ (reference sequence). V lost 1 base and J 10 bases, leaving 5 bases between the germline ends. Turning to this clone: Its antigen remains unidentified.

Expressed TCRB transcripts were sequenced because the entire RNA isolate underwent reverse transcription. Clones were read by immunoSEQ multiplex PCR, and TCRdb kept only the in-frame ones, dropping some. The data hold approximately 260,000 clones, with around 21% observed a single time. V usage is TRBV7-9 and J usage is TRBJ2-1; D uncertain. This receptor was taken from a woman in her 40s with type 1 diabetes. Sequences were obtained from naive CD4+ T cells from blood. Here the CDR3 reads CASSLETEQFF. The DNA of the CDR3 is TGTGCCAGCAGCTTAGAGACAGAGCAGTTCTTC.